Below are 17 T cell receptor beta chains sequenced from a single sample in a study of T cell responses to AZD1222 COVID-19 vaccine. The assay was immunoSEQ multiplex PCR, and TCRdb's table has in-frame clones only and misses some. This table has around 15,000 clones, approximately 80% appearing once. The sequences come from peripheral blood, collected 28 days after the second AZD1222 dose. The receptors derive from an adult who received the AZD1222 COVID-19 vaccine.

The CDR3 DNA follows: TGTGCCAGTTTTACCAACTCGGGGACAGCGGTGGGTCAGTATGGCTACACCTTC. It codes for CASFTNSGTAVGQYGYTF. The genes are TRBV19 and TRBJ1-2; 7 bases are a match to TRBD1. The CDR3 runs 18 residues. V shed 8 bases and J 5 bases; nucleotides not matched to a gene: 23. Germline V gene data show CDR1 as LNHDA and CDR2 as SQIVND (reference sequence).

The sample holds one count of this clone. J is TRBJ2-3 and V is TRBV4-3, with D maybe TRBD2 (6 bases). Deletions cut 0 bases from V and 4 bases from J, with 14 bases between. The CDR3 covers 16 residues. CDR1 is LGHNA, CDR2 YSLEER, per germline. CDR3: CASSQEEIGEADTQYF. In nucleotides, the CDR3 is TGCGCCAGCAGCCAAGAAGAGATTGGGGAGGCAGATACGCAGTATTTT.

In its sample, this clone was seen once. The CDR3 here is CASSLWTTFSGNTIYF. The CDR3 bases are TGTGCCAGCAGCTTGTGGACAACCTTCTCTGGAAACACCATATATTTT. The chain carries TRBV5-6 and TRBJ1-3; possibly TRBD1 for D (5 bases). CDR3 length equals 16 residues. Germline V gene lookup returns CDR1 SGHDT and CDR2 YYEEEE. The germline V and J ends were trimmed by 1 base and 0 bases, with 11 bases remaining between them.

V usage is TRBV28 and J usage is TRBJ2-6; D remains ambiguous. From germline, CDR1 is MDHEN and CDR2 SYDVKM. The CDR3 consists of 17 residues. The V gene lost 6 bases and the J gene lost 0 bases, with 15 bases spanning the gap. The CDR3 DNA reads TGTGCCAGCAGAACAGACGGCTTAGTCTCTGGGGCCAACGTCCTGACTTTC. It yields the protein CASRTDGLVSGANVLTF.

This chain uses TRBV6-2 or TRBV6-3 with TRBJ1-1, with D possibly TRBD1 on 6 matching bases. V gave up 2 bases and J gave up 5 bases, with 9 bases separating them. This CDR3 has 13 amino acids. Germline values: CDR1 MNHEY, CDR2 SVGEGT. Here the CDR3 reads CASSYKGGTEAFF. For the CDR3, the DNA is TGTGCCAGCAGTTACAAGGGGGGGACTGAAGCTTTCTTT.

The chain has TRBV19 and TRBJ2-3; TRBD1 agrees at 7 bases. CDR1 is LNHDA, CDR2 SQIVND, per germline (reference sequence). This CDR3 has 16 amino acids. Trimming at V came to 5 bases and at J to 3 bases, leaving 11 bases not matched to a gene. The CDR3 protein is CASSPGRGQWTDTQYF. In DNA form, the CDR3 reads TGTGCCAGTAGTCCTGGAAGGGGGCAATGGACAGATACGCAGTATTTT.

This clone was observed a single time. This chain joins TRBV27 and TRBJ2-1, with unresolved D. Trimming shortened V by 8 bases and J by 3 bases, and 8 bases separated the two germline ends. Germline V gene sequence: CDR1 MNHEY, CDR2 SMNVEV (reference sequence). The CDR3 runs 12 residues. CDR3 loop: CASARDYNEQFF. CDR3 nucleotide sequence: TGTGCCAGCGCCCGCGACTACAATGAGCAGTTCTTC.

The chain uses TRBV9 and TRBJ1-2, with 7 bases that match TRBD1. The V segment lost 4 bases and the J segment 3 bases; nucleotides outside the gene matches: 9. CDR1 and CDR2 from the germline V gene are SGDLS and YYNGEE. The CDR3 is 15 residues long. The CDR3 sequence is CASSYTDRADYGYTF. As DNA, the CDR3 is TGTGCCAGCAGCTACACTGACAGGGCGGACTATGGCTACACCTTC.

This clone was detected a few times. The chain carries TRBV19 and TRBJ1-2; a possible D gene is TRBD1 (5 bases). V was trimmed by 7 bases and J by 2 bases, leaving 11 bases between them. The germline V gene has CDR1 LNHDA and CDR2 SQIVND (reference sequence). This CDR3 region has 13 residues. The CDR3 loop is CASTLGHNYGYTF. CDR3 DNA sequence: TGTGCCAGTACTTTAGGACACAACTATGGCTACACCTTC.

The J gene is TRBJ2-5, the V gene TRBV13; D is undetermined. The CDR3 extends over 12 amino acids. Germline V lookup: CDR1 PRHDT, CDR2 FYEKMQ (reference sequence). V was shortened by 5 bases and J by 3 bases, with 7 bases between the two germline ends. This CDR3 reads CASSEGEETQYF. CDR3 nucleotides: TGTGCCAGCAGCGAAGGTGAAGAGACCCAGTACTTC.

About this clone itself: Other nucleotide sequences from this sample produce the same CDR3. The chain couples TRBV9 to TRBJ2-5; D remains unclear. The V end lost 0 bases, the J end lost 4 bases, and 10 bases lay between the germline ends. CDR1 SGDLS and CDR2 YYNGEE come from the germline V gene. This CDR3 contains 14 residues. The CDR3 DNA is TGTGCCAGCAGCGTAGCTGGAGAGATAGAGACCCAGTACTTC. This sequence encodes CASSVAGEIETQYF. Drawing the rest from reference TRBV9 and TRBJ2-5, the complete variable domain is DSGVTQTPKHLITATGQRVTLRCSPRSGDLSVYWYQQSLDQGLQFLIQYYNGEERAKGNILERFSAQQFPDLHSELNLSSLELGDSALYFCASSVAGEIETQYFGPGTRLLVL.

This clone occurred a few times. The V and J genes are TRBV4-1 and TRBJ1-5, with D uncertain. V lost 1 base to trimming and J lost 2 bases, with 12 bases between them. Looked up from germline, CDR1 is MGHRA and CDR2 is YSYEKL. The CDR3 contains 16 residues. Here the CDR3 reads CASSQGSGMGNQPQHF. In DNA form, the CDR3 reads TGCGCCAGCAGCCAAGGATCGGGCATGGGCAATCAGCCCCAGCATTTT.

This clone was seen just once. This rearrangement joins TRBV4-3 to TRBJ1-2; 9 nucleotides match TRBD1. The germline CDR1 and CDR2 sequences are LGHNA and YSLEER. The CDR3 has 15 amino acids. V was pared by 0 bases and J by 7 bases, with 6 bases of the junction left unmatched. Written as DNA, the CDR3 is TGCGCCAGCAGCCAAGACTCCGGGACAGGGTCTGGCTACACCTTC. Its protein is CASSQDSGTGSGYTF.

This clone has a handful of counts. The chain carries TRBV19 and TRBJ1-2, with 10 bases fitting TRBD1. The germline CDR1 and CDR2 sequences are LNHDA and SQIVND (reference sequence). Trimming cost V 6 bases and J 4 bases; bases outside gene matches: 5. The CDR3 has 14 residues. The CDR3 region is CASSLTGGVYGYTF. DNA for the CDR3: TGTGCCAGTAGCCTGACAGGGGGCGTCTATGGCTACACCTTC.

This CDR3 reads CASSLGQGYGYTF. CDR3 DNA sequence: TGTGCCAGCAGTTTAGGACAGGGCTATGGCTACACCTTC. The genes are TRBV12-3 or TRBV12-4 and TRBJ1-2; 7 positions agree with TRBD1. V was clipped by 1 base and J by 4 bases; unmatched bases: 0. CDR3 length equals 13 residues.

This clone occurred a few times. The rearrangement uses TRBV27 and TRBJ2-7; perhaps D is TRBD1 or TRBD2 (6 bases each). The CDR3 has 14 amino acids. V lost 4 bases and J lost 6, with 16 bases in between. Germline CDR1 is MNHEY and CDR2 is SMNVEV (reference sequence). The CDR3 region has the DNA TGTGCCAGCAGTTCCTACAGGGACTTGGGCGAGCAGTACTTC. This translates into CASSSYRDLGEQYF.

The chain combines TRBV3-1 (or the pseudogene TRBV3-2) with TRBJ1-1; tentatively, D is TRBD1 (5 bases). CDR1 and CDR2 from the germline V gene are LGHDT and YNNKEL (reference sequence). The CDR3 has 15 residues. V lost 1 base to trimming and J lost 4 bases, with 13 bases between them. The CDR3 coding sequence is TGTGCCAGCAGCCAAGGGGACCTAACTGGCACTGAAGCTTTCTTT. It translates to CASSQGDLTGTEAFF.